The 3 T cell receptor beta chains below all came from one sample that was sequenced in a study of beta chain features in type 1 diabetes. Reverse transcribing all isolated RNA meant expressed TCRB transcripts were sequenced. Repertoires were generated with immunoSEQ multiplex PCR, while TCRdb's copy carries only in-frame clones and drops some. The sample has about 620,000 clones, roughly 16% seen once. The sample consisted of naive CD4+ T cells from blood. Receptor source: a young man in good health.

This chain uses TRBV4-2 with TRBJ2-3; perhaps TRBD1 as D (6 bases). This CDR3 comprises 16 residues. Trimming removed 1 base at V and 3 bases at J, with 14 bases between. The germline gives CDR1 LGHNA, CDR2 YNFKEQ. CDR3: CASSQVGTRGTDTQYF. CDR3 DNA: TGTGCCAGCAGCCAAGTCGGCACAAGGGGGACAGATACGCAGTATTTT.

The chain combines TRBV7-2 with TRBJ2-7; 10 bases align to TRBD1. This CDR3 spans 14 amino acids. From germline, CDR1 is SGHTA and CDR2 FQGNSA. The V segment lost 4 bases and the J segment 3 bases; nucleotides outside the gene matches: 3. CDR3 residues: CASSSTGGGYEQYF. CDR3 nucleotide sequence: TGTGCCAGCAGCTCGACAGGGGGCGGCTACGAGCAGTACTTC.

The chain is built from TRBV28 and TRBJ2-7; TRBD1 matches 8 bases. The trim removed 9 bases at V and 3 bases at J, leaving 4 bases unmatched. The CDR3 totals 12 residues. Germline V gene lookup returns CDR1 MDHEN and CDR2 SYDVKM. The CDR3 DNA reads as TGTGCCAGTTTCGACAGGGGCTACGAGCAGTACTTC. Its translation is CASFDRGYEQYF.